This TCR beta chain was identified during a study of shared clonotypes between healthy human individuals. Study at large: A donor's plate count was three for CD4 naive and three for CD4 memory; CD8 naive had two and CD8 memory one. General study results and limits: Richness estimates generally favored naive over memory subsets.

Germline values: CDR1 SGHDT, CDR2 YYEEEE. V was cut by 0 bases and J by 2 bases, with 17 bases left in between. This CDR3 has 17 residues. Naive-designated CD8 cells lacked CD45RO, were positively enriched for CCR7, and omitted terminally differentiated effector memory CD45RA+ cells. TCRdb's copy holds only in-frame clones and misses some; the assay was immunoSEQ multiplex PCR. This table holds around 560,000 clones, roughly 96% found once. Concerning this clone itself: No antigen is known for it.

Sample: naive CD8+ T cells sorted from blood. The chain combines TRBV5-6 with TRBJ1-2, with TRBD1 as a possible D gene (5 bases). This receptor was taken from a woman in her twenties or thirties in good health. CDR3 DNA: TGTGCCAGCAGCTTGGAGGCAGGGAGGAGTGGAAACTATGGCTACACCTTC. It translates to CASSLEAGRSGNYGYTF.